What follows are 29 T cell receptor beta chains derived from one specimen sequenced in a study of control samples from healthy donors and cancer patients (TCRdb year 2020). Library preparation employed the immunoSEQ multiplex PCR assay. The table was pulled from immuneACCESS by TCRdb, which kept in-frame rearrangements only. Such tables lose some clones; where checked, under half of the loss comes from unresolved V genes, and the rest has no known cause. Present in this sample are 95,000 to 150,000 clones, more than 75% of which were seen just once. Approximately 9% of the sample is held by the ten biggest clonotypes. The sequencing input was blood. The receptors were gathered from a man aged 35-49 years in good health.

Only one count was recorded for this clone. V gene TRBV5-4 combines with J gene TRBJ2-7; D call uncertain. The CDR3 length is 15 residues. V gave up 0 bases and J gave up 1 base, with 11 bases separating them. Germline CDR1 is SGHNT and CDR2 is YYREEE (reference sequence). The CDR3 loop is CASSLADTLSYEQYF. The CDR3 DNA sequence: TGTGCCAGCAGCTTGGCTGACACCTTATCCTACGAGCAGTACTTC.

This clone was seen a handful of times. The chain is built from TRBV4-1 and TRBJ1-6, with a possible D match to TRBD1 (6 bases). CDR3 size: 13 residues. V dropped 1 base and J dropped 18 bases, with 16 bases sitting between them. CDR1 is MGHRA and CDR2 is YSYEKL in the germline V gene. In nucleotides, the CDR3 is TGCGCCAGCAGCCAAGCCCCCGGGGGCCCATCCCACTTT. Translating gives CASSQAPGGPSHF.

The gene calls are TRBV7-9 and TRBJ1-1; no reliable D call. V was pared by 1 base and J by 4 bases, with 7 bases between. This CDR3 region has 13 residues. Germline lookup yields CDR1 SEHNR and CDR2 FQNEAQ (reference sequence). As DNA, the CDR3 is TGTGCCAGCAGCTTAGGGCCAAGCACTGAAGCTTTCTTT. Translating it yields CASSLGPSTEAFF.

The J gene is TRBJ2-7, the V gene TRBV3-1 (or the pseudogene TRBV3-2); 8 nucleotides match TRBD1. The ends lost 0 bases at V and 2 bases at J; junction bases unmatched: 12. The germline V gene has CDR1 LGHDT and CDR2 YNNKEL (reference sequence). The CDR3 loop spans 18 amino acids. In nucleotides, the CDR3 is TGTGCCAGCAGCCAAGATTCGCTCGGCAGGGGGCGACCCTACGAGCAGTACTTC. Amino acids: CASSQDSLGRGRPYEQYF.

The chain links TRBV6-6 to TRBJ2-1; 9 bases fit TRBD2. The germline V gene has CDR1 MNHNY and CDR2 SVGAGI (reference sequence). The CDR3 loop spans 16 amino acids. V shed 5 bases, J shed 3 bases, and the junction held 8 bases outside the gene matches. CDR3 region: CASSRRLAALYNEQFF. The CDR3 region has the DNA TGTGCCAGCAGTCGAAGACTAGCGGCACTCTACAATGAGCAGTTCTTC.

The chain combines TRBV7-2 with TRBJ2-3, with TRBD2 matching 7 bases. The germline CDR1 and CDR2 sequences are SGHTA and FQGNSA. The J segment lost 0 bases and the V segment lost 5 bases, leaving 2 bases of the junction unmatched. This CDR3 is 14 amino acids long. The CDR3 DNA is TGTGCCAGCAGCCCGGGACTAAGCACAGATACGCAGTATTTT. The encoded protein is CASSPGLSTDTQYF. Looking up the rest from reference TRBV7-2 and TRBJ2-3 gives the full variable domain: GAGVSQSPSNKVTEKGKDVELRCDPISGHTALYWYRQSLGQGLEFLIYFQGNSAPDKSGLPSDRFSAERTGGSVSTLTIQRTQQEDSAVYLCASSPGLSTDTQYFGPGTRLTVL.

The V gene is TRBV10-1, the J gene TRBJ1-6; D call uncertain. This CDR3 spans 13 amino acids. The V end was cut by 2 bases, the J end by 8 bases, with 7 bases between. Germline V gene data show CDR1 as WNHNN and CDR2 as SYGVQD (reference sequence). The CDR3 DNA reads TGCGCCAGCAGTGAGAACCAAGATTCACCCCTCCACTTT. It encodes CASSENQDSPLHF.

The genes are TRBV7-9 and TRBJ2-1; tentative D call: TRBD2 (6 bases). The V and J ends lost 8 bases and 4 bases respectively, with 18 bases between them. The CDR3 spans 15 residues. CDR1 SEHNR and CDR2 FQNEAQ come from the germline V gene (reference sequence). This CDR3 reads CASLLQPGEYNEQFF. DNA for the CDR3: TGTGCCAGCCTCCTTCAGCCGGGGGAGTACAATGAGCAGTTCTTC. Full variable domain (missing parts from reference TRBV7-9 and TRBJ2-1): DTGVSQNPRHKITKRGQNVTFRCDPISEHNRLYWYRQTLGQGPEFLTYFQNEAQLEKSRLLSDRFSAERPKGSFSTLEIQRTEQGDSAMYLCASLLQPGEYNEQFFGPGTRLTVL.

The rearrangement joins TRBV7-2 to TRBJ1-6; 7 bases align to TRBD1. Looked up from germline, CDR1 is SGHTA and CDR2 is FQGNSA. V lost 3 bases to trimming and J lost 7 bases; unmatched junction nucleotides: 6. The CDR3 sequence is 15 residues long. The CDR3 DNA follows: TGTGCCAGCAGCTTTCAGACAGGGCAAAATTCACCCCTCCACTTT. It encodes CASSFQTGQNSPLHF.

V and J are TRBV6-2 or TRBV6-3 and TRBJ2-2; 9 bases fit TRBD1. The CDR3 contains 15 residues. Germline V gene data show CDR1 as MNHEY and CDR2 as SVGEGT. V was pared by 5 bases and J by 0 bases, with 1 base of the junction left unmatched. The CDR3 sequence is CASSRQGANTGELFF. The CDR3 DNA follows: TGTGCCAGCAGTCGACAGGGGGCGAACACCGGGGAGCTGTTTTTT.

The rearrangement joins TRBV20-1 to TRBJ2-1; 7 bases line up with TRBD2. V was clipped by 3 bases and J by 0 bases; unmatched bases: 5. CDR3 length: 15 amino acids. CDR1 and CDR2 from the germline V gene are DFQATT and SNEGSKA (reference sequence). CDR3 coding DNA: TGCAGTGCTAGTTTGCGCGGGAGCTCCTACAATGAGCAGTTCTTC. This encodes CSASLRGSSYNEQFF.

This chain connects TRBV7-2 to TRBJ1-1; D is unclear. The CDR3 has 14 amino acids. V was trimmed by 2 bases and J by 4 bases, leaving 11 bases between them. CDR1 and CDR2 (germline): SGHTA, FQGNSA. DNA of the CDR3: TGTGCCAGCAGCTTACGGGGAGTGGGCACTGAAGCTTTCTTT. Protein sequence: CASSLRGVGTEAFF.

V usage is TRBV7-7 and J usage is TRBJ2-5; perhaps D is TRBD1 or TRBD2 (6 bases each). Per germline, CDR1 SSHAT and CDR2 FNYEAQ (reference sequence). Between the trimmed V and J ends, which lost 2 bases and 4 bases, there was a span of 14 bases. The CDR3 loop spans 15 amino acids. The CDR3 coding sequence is TGTGCCAGCAGCTTAAGGGGGGCGAGAGGAGAGACCCAGTACTTC. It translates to CASSLRGARGETQYF.

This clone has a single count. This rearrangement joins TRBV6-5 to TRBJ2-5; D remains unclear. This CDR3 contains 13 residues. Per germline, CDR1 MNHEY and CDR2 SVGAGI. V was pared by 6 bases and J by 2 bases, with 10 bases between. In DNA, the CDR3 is TGTGCCAGCAGCCCGAGCACTCAAGAGACCCAGTACTTC. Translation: CASSPSTQETQYF.

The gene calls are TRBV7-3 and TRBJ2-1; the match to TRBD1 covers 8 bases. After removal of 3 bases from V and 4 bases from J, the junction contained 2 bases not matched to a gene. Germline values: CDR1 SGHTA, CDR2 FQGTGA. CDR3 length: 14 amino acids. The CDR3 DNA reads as TGTGCCAGCAGCTTGGGACAGGAGTACAATGAGCAGTTCTTC. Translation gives CASSLGQEYNEQFF.

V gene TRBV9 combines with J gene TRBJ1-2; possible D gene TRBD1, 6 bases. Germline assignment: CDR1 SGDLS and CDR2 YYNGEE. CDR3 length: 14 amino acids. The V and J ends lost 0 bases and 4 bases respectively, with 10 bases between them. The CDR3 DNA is TGTGCCAGCAGCGTAGCTGGACAGCTCTATGGCTACACCTTC. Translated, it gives CASSVAGQLYGYTF. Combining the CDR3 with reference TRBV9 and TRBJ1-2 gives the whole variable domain DSGVTQTPKHLITATGQRVTLRCSPRSGDLSVYWYQQSLDQGLQFLIQYYNGEERAKGNILERFSAQQFPDLHSELNLSSLELGDSALYFCASSVAGQLYGYTFGSGTRLTVV.

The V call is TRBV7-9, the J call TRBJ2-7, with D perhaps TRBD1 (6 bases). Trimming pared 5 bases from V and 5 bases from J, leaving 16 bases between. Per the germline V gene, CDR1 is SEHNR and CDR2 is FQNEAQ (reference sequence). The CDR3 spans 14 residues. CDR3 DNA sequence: TGTGCCAGCAGCCACCACAGGGTAGAAGACGAGCAGTACTTC. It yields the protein CASSHHRVEDEQYF.

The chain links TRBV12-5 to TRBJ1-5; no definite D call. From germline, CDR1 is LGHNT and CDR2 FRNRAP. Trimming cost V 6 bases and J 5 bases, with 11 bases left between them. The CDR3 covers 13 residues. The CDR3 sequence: CASGRWSDQPQHF. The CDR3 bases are TGTGCTAGTGGGCGCTGGAGCGATCAGCCCCAGCATTTT.

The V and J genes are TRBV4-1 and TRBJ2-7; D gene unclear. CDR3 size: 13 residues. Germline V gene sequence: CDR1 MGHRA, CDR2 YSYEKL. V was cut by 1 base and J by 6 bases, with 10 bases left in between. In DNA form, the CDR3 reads TGCGCCAGCAGCCAAGGGCCGGGTTTCGAGCAGTACTTC. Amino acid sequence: CASSQGPGFEQYF.

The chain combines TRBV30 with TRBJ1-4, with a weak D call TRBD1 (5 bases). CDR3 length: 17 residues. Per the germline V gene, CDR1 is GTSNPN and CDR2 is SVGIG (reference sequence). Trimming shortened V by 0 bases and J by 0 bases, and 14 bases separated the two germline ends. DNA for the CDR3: TGTGCCTGGAGTGTAGGCTGGACGGGGGCAACTAATGAAAAACTGTTTTTT. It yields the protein CAWSVGWTGATNEKLFF.

The DNA of the CDR3 is TGTGCCAGTACCCCGGGACAGGGAATTCCTAACTATGGCTACACCTTC. Translating it yields CASTPGQGIPNYGYTF. The rearrangement links TRBV19 to TRBJ1-2, with 9 bases fitting TRBD1. Looked up from germline, CDR1 is LNHDA and CDR2 is SQIVND (reference sequence). Trimming cost V 7 bases and J 0 bases; bases outside gene matches: 9. The CDR3 loop spans 16 amino acids.

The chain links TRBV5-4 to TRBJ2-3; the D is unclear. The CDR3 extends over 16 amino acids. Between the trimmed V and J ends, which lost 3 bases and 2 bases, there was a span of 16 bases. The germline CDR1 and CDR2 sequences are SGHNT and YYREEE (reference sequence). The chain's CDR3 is CASSSGSPMDTDTQYF. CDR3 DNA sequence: TGTGCCAGCAGCTCCGGCTCGCCGATGGACACAGATACGCAGTATTTT.

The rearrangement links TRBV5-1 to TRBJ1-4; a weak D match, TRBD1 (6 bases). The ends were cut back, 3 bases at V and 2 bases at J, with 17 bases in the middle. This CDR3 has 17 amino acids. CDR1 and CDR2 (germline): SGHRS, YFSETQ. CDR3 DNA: TGCGCCAGCAGCTGGAATCCACGGGGGGCGACTAATGAAAAACTGTTTTTT. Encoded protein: CASSWNPRGATNEKLFF.

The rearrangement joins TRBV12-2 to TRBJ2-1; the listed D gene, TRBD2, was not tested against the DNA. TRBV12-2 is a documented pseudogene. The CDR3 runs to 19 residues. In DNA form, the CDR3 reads TGTGCAAGTCGCTTAGAAGGGGGGACTAGCGGGTTCTCCTACAATGAGCAGTTCTTC. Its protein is CASRLEGGTSGFSYNEQFF.

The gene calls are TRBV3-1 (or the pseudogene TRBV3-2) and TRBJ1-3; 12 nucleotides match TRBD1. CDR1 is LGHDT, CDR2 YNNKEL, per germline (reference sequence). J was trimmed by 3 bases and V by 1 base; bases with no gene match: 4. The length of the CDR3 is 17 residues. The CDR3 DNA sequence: TGTGCCAGCAGCCAAGTAGGGACAGGGGGCTTTGGAAACACCATATATTTT. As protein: CASSQVGTGGFGNTIYF.

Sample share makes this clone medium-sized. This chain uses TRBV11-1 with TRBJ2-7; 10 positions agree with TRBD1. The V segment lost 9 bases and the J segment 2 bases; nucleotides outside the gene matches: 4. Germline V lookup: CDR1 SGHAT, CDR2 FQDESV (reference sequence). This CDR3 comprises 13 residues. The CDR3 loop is CASRDRGAYEQYF. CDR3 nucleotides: TGTGCCAGTCGGGACAGGGGTGCCTACGAGCAGTACTTC.

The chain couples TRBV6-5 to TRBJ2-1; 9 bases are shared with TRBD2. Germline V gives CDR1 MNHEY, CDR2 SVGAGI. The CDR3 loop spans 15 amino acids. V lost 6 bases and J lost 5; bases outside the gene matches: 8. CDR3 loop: CASRYSGGRNNEQFF. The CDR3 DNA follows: TGTGCCAGCAGGTATAGCGGGGGCCGAAACAATGAGCAGTTCTTC.

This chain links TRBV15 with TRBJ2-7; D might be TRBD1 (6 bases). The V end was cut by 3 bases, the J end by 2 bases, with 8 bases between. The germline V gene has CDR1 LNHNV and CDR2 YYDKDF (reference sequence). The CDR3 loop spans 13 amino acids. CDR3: CATSRTGPYEQYF. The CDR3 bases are TGTGCCACCAGCAGGACAGGCCCCTACGAGCAGTACTTC.

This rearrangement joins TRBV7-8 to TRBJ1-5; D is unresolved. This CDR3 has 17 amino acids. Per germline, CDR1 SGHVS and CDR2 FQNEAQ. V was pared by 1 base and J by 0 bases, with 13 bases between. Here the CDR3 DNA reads TGTGCCAGCAGCTTAGGGCAGGCCTCCTATAGCAATCAGCCCCAGCATTTT. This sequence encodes CASSLGQASYSNQPQHF.